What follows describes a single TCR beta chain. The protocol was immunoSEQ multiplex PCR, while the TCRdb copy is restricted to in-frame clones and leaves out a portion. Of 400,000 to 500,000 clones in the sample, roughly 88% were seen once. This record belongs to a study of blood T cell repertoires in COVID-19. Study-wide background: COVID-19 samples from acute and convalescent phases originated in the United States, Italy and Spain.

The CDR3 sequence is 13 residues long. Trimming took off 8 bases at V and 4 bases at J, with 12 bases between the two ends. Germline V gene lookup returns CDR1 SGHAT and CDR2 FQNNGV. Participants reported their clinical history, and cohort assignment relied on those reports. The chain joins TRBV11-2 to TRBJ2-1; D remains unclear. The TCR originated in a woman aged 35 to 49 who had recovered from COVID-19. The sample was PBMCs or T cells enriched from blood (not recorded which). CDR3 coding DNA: TGTGCCAGCCGCTCCCTCGAGTACAATGAGCAGTTCTTC. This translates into CASRSLEYNEQFF.